The present entry profiles one T cell receptor (beta chain) with its context. Its antigen is still unknown. This sample stems from a study of shared clonotypes between healthy human individuals. Study-wide results and limits: Among donors, the sharing of clonotypes was expected to be influenced by sequencing depth.

Generated by immunoSEQ multiplex PCR, the TCRdb table keeps only in-frame clones and is missing some. The sample has about 2 million clones, 85% to 95% seen once; the top ten hold 0.1% to 0.15%. V was trimmed by 7 bases and J by 2 bases, leaving 14 bases between them. The CDR3 totals 15 residues. The germline CDR1 and CDR2 sequences are SGHTA and FQGNSA. Donors were Caucasian adults residing in Nashville, Tennessee, USA. It was into CD45RA+ naive and CD45RA-negative memory subsets that the CD4+ cells were split. Sequenced material: naive CD4+ T cells sorted from blood. Subset described: CD45RA+ positively selected. The sequence derives from a man younger than 35 in good health. This chain connects TRBV7-2 to TRBJ1-4; D is undetermined. CDR3 region: CASTPQRATNEKLFF. DNA of the CDR3: TGTGCCAGCACCCCTCAGAGGGCCACTAATGAAAAACTGTTTTTT.